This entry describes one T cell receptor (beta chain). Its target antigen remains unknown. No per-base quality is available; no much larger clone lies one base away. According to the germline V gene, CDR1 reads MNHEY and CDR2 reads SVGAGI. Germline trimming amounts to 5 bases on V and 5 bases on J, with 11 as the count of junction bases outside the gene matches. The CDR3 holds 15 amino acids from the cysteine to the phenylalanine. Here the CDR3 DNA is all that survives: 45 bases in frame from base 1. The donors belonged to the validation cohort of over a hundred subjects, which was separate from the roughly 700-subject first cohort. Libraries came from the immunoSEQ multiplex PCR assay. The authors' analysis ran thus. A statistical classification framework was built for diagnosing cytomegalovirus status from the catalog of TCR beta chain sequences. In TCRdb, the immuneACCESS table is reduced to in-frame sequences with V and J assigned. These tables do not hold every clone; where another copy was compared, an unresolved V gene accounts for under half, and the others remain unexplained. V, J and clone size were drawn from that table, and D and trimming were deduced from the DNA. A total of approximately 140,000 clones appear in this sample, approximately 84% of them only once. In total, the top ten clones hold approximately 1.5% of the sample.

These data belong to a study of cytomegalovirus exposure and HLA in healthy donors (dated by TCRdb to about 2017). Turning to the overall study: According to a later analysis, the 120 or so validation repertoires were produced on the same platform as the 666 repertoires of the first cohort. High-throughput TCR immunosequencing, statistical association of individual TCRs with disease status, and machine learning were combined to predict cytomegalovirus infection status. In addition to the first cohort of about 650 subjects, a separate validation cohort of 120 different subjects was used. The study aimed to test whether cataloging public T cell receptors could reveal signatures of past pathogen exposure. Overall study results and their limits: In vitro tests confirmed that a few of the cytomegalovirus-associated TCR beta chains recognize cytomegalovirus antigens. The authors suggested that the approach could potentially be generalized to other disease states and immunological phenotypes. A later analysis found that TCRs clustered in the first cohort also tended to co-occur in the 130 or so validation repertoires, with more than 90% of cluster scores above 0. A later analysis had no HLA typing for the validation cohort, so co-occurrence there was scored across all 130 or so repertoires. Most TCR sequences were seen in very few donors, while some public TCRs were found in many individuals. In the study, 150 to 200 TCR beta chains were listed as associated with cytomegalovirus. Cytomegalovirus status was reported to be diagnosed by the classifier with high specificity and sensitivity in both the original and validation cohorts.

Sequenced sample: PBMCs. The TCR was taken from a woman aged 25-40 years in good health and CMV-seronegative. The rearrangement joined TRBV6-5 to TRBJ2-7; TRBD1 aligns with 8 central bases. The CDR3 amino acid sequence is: CASSAVWTGLHEQYF. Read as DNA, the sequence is TGTGCCAGCAGTGCGGTGTGGACAGGGCTCCACGAGCAGTACTTC.